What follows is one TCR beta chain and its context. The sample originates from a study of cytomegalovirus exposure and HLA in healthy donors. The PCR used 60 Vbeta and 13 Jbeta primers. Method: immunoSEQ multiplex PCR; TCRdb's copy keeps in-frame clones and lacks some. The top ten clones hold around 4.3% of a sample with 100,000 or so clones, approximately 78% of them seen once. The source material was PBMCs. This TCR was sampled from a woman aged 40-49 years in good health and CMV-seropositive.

CDR3 nucleotides: TGTGCTAGTGGTTTGCTAGGCGGGCTTAACTATGGCTACACCTTC. Its protein is CASGLLGGLNYGYTF. V usage is TRBV12-5 and J usage is TRBJ1-2; D remains ambiguous. Germline V gene lookup returns CDR1 LGHNT and CDR2 FRNRAP. Trimming pared 2 bases from V and 1 base from J, leaving 11 bases between. This CDR3 spans 15 amino acids.